This TCR beta chain originates from a study of neurological immune-mediated disorders. Broader study findings: Expanded clones shared no CDR3 amino acid sequences across subjects, suggesting private repertoires in all groups.

Template-switch 5'RACE cDNA synthesis added a 10-nucleotide unique molecular identifier. Every sequencing run generated over 170 million TCR-beta sequences from 15-18 subjects. TCRdb reprocessed the 5' RACE reads via MiXCR and lists one record per CDR3 protein. There are some 43,000 distinct CDR3 sequences in the sample; roughly 13% occur only once, and around 9% lies in the top ten. Time point denoted: longitudinal time-point 3. This clonotype was picked up many times. Its antigen is not known. Germline CDR1 ENHRY, CDR2 SYGVKD. This CDR3 has 15 amino acids. Trimming cost V 2 bases and J 1 base, with 9 bases left between them.

V is TRBV10-3 and J is TRBJ2-1; a weak D match, TRBD2 (6 bases). The source material was PBMCs. This TCR was sampled from a male donor with HTLV-1-associated myelopathy (HAM/TSP). The CDR3 is CAISEDGGSYNEQFF. The CDR3 DNA sequence: TGTGCCATCAGTGAGGACGGGGGTTCCTACAATGAGCAGTTCTTC.